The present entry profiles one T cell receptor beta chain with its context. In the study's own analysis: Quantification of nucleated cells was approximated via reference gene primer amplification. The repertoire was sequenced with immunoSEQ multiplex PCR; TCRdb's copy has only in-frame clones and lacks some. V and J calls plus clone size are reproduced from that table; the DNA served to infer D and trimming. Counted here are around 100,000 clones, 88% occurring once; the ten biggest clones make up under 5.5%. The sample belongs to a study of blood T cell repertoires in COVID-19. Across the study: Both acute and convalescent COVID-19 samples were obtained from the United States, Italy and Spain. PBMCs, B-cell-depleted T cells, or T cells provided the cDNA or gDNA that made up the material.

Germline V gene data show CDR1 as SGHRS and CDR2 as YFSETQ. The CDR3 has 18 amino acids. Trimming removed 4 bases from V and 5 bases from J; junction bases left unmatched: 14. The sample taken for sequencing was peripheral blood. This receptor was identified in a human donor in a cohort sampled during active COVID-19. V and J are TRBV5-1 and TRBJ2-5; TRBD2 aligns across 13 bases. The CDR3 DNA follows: TGCGCCAGCAGCCCCGGGACTAGCGGGGACCGTTTGTACGAGACCCAGTACTTC. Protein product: CASSPGTSGDRLYETQYF.